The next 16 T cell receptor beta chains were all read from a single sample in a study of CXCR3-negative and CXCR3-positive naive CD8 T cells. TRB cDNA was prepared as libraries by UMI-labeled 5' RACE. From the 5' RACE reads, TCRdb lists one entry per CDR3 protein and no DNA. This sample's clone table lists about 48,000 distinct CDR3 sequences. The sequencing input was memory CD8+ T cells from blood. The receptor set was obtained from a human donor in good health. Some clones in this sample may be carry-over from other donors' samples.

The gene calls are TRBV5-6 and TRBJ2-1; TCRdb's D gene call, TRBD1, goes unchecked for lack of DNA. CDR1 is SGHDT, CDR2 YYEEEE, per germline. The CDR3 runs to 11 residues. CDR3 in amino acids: CASSFGTEQFF. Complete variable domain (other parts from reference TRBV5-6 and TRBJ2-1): DAGVTQSPTHLIKTRGQQVTLRCSPKSGHDTVSWYQQALGQGPQFIFQYYEEEERQRGNFPDRFSGHQFPNYSSELNVNALLLGDSALYLCASSFGTEQFFGPGTRLTVL.

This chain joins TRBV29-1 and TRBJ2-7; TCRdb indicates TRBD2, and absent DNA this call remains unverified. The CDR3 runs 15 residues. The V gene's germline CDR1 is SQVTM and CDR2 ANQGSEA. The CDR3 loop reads CSVELLAGETYEQYF.

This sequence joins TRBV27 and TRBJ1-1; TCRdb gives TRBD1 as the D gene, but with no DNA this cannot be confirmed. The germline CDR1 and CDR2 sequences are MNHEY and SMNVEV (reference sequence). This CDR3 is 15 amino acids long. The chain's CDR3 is CASSGQGIQDTEAFF.

CDR3 sequence: CASSLAPFTGRDNEQFF. V usage is TRBV12-3 or TRBV12-4 and J usage is TRBJ2-1; the D call from TCRdb, TRBD2, cannot be confirmed without DNA. The length of the CDR3 is 17 residues.

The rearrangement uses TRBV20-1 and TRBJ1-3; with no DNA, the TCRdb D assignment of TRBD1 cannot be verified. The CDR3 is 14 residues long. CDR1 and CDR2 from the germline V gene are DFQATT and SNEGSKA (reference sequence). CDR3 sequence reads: CSARGQGKGNTIYF.

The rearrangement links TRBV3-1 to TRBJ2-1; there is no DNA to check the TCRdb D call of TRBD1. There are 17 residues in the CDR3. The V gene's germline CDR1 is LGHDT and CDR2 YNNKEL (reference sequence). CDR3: CASSQDVRRGYGNEQFF.

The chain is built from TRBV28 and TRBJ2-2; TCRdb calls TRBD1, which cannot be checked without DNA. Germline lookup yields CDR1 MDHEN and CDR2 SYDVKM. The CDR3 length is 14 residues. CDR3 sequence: CASSSGLNTGELFF. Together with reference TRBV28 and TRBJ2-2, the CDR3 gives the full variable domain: DVKVTQSSRYLVKRTGEKVFLECVQDMDHENMFWYRQDPGLGLRLIYFSYDVKMKEKGDIPEGYSVSREKKERFSLILESASTNQTSMYLCASSSGLNTGELFFGEGSRLTVL.

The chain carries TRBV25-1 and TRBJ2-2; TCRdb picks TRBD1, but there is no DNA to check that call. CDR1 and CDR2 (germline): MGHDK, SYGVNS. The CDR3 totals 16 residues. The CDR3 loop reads CASSFDRDLNTEELFF. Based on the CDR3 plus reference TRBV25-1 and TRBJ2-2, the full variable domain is EADIYQTPRYLVIGTGKKITLECSQTMGHDKMYWYQQDPGMELHLIHYSYGVNSTEKGDLSSESTVSRIRTEHFPLTLESARPSHTSQYLCASSFDRDLNTEELFFGEGSRLTVL.

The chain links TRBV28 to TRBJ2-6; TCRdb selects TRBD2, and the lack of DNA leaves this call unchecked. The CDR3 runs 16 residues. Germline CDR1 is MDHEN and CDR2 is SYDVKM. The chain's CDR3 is CASSSWGGSGANVLTF.

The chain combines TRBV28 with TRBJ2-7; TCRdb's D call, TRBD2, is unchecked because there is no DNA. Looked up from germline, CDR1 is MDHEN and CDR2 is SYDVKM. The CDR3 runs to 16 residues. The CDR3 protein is CASSLYGTHVTYEQYF.

CDR3 loop: CASSTPSGRYYEQFF. V and J are TRBV27 and TRBJ2-1; the D gene TCRdb calls, TRBD2, cannot be checked with no DNA. Per the germline V gene, CDR1 is MNHEY and CDR2 is SMNVEV (reference sequence). This CDR3 has 15 amino acids.

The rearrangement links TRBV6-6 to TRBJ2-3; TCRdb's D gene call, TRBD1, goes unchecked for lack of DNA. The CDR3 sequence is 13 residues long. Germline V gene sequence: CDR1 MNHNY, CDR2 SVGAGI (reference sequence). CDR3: CASSAGSSGTQYF.

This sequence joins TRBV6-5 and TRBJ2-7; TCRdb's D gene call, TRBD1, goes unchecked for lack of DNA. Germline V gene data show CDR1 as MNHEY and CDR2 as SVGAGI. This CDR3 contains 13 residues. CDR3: CASRGTGSGEQYF.

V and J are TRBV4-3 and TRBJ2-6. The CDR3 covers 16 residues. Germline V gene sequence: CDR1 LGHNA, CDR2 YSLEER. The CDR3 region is CASSQGVLDGANVLTF.

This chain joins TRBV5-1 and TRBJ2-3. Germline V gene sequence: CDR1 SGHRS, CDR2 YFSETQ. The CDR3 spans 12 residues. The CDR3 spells CASSYTSDTQYF. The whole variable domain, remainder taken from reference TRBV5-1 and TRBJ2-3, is KAGVTQTPRYLIKTRGQQVTLSCSPISGHRSVSWYQQTPGQGLQFLFEYFSETQRNKGNFPGRFSGRQFSNSRSEMNVSTLELGDSALYLCASSYTSDTQYFGPGTRLTVL.

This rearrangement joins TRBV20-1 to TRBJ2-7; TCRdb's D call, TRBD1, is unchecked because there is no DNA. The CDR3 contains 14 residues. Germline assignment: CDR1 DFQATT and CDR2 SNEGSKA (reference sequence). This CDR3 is CSARDRGRFYEQYF.